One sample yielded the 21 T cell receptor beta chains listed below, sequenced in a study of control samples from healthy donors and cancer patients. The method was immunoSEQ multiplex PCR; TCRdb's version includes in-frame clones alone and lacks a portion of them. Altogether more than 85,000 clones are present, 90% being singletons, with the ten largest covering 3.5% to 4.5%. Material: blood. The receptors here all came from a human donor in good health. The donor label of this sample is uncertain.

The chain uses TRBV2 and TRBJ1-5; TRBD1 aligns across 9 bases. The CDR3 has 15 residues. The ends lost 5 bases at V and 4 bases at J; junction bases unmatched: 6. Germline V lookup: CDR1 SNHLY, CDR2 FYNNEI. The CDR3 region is CASSPDRGGNQPQHF. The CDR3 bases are TGTGCCAGCAGTCCGGACAGGGGAGGTAATCAGCCCCAGCATTTT.

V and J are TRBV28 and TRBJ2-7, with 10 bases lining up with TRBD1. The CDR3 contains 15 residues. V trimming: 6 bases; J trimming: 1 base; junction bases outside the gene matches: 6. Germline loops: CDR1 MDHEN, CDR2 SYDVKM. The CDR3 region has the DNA TGTGCCAGCAGGAAGCCGGGACAGGGGTCCTACGAGCAGTACTTC. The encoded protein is CASRKPGQGSYEQYF.

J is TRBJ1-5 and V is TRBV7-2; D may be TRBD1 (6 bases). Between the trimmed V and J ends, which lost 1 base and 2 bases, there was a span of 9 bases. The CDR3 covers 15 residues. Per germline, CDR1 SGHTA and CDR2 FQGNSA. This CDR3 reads CASSLDSGGNQPQHF. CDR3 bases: TGTGCCAGCAGCTTAGACTCAGGGGGCAATCAGCCCCAGCATTTT.

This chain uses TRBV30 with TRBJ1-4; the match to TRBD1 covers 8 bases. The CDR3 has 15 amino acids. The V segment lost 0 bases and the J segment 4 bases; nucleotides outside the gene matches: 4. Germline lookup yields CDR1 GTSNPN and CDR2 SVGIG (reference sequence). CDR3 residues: CAWSVGQAVNEKLFF. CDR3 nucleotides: TGTGCCTGGAGTGTGGGACAGGCAGTTAATGAAAAACTGTTTTTT. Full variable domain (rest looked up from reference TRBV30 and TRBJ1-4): SQTIHQWPATLVQPVGSPLSLECTVEGTSNPNLYWYRQAAGRGLQLLFYSVGIGQISSEVPQNLSASRPQDRQFILSSKKLLLSDSGFYLCAWSVGQAVNEKLFFGSGTQLSVL.

CDR3 region: CASSAGQGVNEQFF. The CDR3 region has the DNA TGTGCCAGCTCAGCGGGACAGGGGGTAAATGAGCAGTTCTTC. The chain has TRBV18 and TRBJ2-1; 11 nucleotides line up with TRBD1. Germline CDR1 reads KGHSH; CDR2 reads LQKENI. V shed 5 bases, J shed 7 bases, and the junction held 4 bases outside the gene matches. The CDR3 extends over 14 amino acids.

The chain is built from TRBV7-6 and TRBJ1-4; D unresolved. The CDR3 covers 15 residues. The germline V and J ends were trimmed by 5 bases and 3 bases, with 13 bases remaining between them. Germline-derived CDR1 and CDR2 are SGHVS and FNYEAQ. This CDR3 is CASSPQTEPNEKLFF. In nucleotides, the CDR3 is TGTGCCAGCAGCCCCCAGACGGAACCTAATGAAAAACTGTTTTTT. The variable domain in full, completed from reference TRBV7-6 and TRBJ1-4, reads GAGVSQSPRYKVTKRGQDVALRCDPISGHVSLYWYRQALGQGPEFLTYFNYEAQQDKSGLPNDRFSAERPEGSISTLTIQRTEQRDSAMYRCASSPQTEPNEKLFFGSGTQLSVL.

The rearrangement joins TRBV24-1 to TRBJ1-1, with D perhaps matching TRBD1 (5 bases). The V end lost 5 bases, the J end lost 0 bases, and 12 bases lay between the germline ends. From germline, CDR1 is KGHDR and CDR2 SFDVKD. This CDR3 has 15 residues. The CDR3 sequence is CATSGGGPMNTEAFF. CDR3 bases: TGTGCCACCAGTGGGGGGGGTCCTATGAACACTGAAGCTTTCTTT.

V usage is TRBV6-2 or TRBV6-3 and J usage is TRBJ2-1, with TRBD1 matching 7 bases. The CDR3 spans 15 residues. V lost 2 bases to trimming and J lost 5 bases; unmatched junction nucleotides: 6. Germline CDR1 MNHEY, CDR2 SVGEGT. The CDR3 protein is CASSYLTGFNNEQFF. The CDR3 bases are TGTGCCAGCAGTTACCTGACAGGGTTTAACAATGAGCAGTTCTTC.

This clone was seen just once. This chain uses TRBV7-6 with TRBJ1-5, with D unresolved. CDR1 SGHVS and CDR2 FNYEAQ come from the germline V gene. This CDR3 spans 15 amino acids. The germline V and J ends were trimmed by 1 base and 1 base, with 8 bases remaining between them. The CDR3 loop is CASSLGTGSNQPQHF. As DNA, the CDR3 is TGTGCCAGCAGCTTAGGTACGGGCAGCAATCAGCCCCAGCATTTT.

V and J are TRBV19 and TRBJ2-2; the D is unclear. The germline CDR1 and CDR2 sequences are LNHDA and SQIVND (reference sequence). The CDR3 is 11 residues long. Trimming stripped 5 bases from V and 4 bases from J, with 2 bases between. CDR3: CASSFTGELFF. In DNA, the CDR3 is TGTGCCAGTAGTTTCACCGGGGAGCTGTTTTTT.

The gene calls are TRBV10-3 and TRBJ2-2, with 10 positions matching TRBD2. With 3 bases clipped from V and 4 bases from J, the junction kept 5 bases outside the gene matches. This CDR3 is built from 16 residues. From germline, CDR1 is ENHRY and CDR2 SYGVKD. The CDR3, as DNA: TGTGCCATCAGTGATCGGAGCGGGGGGGGCACCGGGGAGCTGTTTTTT. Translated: CAISDRSGGGTGELFF.

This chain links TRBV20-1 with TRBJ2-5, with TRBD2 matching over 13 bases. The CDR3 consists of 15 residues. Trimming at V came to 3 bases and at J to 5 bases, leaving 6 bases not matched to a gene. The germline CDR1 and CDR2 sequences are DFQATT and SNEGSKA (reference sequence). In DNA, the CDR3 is TGCAGTGCTAGTCCACTAGCGGGGGGGTTGGAGACCCAGTACTTC. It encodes CSASPLAGGLETQYF.

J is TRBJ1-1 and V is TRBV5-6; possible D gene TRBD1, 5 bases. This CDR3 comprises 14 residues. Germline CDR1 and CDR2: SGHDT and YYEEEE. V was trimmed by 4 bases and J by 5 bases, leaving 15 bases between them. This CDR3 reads CASSPQGFWTEAFF. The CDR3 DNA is TGTGCCAGCAGCCCGCAGGGTTTTTGGACTGAAGCTTTCTTT.

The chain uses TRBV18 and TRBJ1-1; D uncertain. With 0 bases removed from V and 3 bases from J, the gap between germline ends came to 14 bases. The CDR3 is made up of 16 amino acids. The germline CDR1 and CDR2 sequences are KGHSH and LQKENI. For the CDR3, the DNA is TGTGCCAGCTCACCACCGACCACCTCATTTGACACTGAAGCTTTCTTT. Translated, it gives CASSPPTTSFDTEAFF.

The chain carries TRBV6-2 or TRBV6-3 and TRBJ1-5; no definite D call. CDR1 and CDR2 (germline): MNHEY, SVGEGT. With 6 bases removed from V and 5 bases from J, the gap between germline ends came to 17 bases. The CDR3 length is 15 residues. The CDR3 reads CASSRIHRADQPQHF. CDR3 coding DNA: TGTGCCAGCAGCCGTATCCACCGGGCCGATCAGCCCCAGCATTTT.

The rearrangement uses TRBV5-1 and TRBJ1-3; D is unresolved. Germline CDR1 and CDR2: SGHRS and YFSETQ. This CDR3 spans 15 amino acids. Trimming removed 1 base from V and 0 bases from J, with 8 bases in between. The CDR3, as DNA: TGCGCCAGCAGCTTGTCGGGAAACTCTGGAAACACCATATATTTT. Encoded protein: CASSLSGNSGNTIYF.

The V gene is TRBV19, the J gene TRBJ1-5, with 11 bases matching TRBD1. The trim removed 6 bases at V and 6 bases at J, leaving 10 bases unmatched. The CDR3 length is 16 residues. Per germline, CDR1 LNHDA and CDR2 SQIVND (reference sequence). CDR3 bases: TGTGCCAGTAGGACTTCCGGGACAGGGGGTCGTCAGCCCCAGCATTTT. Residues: CASRTSGTGGRQPQHF.

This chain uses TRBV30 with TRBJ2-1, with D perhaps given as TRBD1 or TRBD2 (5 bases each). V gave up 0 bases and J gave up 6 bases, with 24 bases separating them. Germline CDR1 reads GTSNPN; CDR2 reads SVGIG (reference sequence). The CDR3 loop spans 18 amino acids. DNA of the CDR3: TGTGCCTGGAGTGTGCCTACACAACAGGAGAGTGCGGGCAATGAGCAGTTCTTC. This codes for CAWSVPTQQESAGNEQFF.

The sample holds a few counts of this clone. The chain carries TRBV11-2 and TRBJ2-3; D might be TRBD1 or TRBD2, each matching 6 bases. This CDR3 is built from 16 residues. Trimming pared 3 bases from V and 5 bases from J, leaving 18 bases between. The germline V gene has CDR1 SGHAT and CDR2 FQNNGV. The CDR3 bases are TGTGCCAGCAGCTTGAGGGTAGGGGGGCCAGAAGATACGCAGTATTTT. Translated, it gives CASSLRVGGPEDTQYF.

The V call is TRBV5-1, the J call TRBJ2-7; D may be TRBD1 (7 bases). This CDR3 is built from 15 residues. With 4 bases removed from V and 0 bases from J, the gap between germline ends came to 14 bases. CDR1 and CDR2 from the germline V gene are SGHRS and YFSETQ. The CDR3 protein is CASSPGDRASYEQYF. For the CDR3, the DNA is TGCGCCAGCAGCCCGGGGGACAGAGCCTCCTACGAGCAGTACTTC.

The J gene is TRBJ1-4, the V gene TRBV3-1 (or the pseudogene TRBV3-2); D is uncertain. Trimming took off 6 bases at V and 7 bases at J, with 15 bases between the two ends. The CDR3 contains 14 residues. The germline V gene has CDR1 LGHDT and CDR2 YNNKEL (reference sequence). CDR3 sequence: CASRNREQSEKLFF. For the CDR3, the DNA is TGTGCCAGCAGGAACAGAGAACAGAGTGAAAAACTGTTTTTT.